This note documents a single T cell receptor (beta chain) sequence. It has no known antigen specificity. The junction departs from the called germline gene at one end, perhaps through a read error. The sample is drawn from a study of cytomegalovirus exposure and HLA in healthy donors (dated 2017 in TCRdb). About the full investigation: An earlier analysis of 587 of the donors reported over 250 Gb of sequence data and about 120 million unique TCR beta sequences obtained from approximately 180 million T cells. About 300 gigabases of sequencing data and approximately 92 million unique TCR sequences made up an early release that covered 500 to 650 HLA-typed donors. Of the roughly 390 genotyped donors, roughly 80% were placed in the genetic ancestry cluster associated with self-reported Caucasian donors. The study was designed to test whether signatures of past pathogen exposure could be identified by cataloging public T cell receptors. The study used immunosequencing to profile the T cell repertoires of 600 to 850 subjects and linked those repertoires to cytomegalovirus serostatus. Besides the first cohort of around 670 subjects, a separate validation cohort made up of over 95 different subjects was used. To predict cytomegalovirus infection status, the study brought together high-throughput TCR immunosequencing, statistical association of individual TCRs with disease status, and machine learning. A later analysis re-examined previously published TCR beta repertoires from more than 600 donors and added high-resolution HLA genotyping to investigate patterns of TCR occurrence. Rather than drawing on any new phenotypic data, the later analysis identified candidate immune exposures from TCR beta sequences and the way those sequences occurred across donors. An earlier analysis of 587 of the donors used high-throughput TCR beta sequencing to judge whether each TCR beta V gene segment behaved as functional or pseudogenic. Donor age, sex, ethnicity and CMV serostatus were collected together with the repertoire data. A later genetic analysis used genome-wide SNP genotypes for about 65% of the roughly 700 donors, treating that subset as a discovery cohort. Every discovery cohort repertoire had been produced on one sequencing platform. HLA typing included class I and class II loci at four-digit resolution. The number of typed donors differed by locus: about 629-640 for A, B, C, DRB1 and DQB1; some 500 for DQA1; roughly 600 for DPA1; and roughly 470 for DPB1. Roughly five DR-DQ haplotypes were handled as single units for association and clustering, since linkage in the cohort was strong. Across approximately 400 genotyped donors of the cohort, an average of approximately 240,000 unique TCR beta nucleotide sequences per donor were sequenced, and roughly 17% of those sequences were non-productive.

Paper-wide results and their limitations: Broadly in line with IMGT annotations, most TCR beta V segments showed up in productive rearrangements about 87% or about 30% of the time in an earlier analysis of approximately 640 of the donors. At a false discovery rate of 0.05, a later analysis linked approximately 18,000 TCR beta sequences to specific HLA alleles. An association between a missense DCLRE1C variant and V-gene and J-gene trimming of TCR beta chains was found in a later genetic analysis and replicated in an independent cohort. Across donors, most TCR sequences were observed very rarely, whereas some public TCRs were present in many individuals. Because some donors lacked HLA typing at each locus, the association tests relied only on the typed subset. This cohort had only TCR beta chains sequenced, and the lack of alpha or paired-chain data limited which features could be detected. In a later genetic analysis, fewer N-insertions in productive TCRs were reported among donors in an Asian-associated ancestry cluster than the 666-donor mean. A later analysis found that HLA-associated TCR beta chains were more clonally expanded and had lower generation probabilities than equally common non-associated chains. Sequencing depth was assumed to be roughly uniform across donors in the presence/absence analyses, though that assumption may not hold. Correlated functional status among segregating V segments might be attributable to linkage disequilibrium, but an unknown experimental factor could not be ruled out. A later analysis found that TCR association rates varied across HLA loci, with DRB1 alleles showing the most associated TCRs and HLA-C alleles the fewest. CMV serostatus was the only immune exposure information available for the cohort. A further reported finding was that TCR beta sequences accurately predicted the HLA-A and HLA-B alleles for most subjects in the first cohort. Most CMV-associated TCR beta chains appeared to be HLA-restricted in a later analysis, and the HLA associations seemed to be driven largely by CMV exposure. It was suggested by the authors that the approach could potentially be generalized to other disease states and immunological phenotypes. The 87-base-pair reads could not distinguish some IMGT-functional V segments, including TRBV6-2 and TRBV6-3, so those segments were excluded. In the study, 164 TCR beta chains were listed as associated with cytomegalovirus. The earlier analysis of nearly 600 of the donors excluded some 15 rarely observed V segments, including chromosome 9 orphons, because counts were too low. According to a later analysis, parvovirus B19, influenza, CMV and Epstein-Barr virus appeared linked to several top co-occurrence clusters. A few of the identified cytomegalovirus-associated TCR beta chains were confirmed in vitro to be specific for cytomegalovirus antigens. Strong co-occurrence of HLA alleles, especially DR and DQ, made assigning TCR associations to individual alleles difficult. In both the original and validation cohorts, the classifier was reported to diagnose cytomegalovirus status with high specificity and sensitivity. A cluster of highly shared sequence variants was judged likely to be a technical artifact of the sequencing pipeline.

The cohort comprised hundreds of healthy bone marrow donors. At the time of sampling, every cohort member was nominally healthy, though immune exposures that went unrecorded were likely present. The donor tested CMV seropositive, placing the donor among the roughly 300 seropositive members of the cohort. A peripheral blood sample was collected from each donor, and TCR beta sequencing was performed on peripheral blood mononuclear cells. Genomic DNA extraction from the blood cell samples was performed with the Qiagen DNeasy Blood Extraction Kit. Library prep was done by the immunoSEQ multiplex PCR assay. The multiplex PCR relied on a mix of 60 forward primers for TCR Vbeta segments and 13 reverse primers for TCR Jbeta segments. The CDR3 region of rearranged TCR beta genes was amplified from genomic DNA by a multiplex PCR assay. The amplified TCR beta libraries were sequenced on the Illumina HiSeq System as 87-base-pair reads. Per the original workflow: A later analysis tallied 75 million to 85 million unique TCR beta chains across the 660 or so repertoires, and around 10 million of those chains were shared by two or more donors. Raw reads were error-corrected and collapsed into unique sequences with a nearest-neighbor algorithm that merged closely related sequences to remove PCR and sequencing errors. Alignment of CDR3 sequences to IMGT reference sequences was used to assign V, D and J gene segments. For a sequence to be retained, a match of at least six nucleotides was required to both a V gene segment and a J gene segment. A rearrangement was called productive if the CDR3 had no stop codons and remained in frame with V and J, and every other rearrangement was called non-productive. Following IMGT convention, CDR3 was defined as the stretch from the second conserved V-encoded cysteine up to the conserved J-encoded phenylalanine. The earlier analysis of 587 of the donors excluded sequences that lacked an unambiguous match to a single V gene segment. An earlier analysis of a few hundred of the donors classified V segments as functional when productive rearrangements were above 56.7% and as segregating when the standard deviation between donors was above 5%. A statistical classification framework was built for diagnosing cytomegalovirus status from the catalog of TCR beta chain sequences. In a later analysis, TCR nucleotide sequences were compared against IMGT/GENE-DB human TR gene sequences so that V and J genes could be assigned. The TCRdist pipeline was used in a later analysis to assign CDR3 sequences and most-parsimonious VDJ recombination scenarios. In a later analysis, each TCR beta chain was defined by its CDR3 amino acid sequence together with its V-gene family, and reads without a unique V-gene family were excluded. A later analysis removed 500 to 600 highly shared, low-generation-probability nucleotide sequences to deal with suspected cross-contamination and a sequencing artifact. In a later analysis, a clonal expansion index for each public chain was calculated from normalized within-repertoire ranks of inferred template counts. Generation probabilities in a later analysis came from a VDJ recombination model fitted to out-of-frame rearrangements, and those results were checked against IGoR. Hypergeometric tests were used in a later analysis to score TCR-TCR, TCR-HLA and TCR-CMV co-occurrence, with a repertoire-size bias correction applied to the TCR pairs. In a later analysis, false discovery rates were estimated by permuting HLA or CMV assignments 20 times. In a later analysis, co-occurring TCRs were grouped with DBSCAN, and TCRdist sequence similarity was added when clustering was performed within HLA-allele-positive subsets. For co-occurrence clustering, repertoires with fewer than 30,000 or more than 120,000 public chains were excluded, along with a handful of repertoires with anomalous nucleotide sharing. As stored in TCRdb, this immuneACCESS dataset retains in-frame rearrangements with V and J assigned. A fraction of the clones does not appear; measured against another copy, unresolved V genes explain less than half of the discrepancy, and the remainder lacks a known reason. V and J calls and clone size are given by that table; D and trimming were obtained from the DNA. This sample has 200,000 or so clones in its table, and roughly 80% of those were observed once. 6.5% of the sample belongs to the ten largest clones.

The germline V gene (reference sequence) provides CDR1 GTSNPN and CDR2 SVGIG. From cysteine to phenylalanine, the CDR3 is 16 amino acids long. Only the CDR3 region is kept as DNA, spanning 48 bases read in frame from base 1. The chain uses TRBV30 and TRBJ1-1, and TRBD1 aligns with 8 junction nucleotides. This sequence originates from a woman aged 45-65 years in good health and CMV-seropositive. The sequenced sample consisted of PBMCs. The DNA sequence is TGTACCTGGAGTGTCTTCGGACAGGGAGAGGGAACTGAAGCTTTCTTT. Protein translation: CTWSVFGQGEGTEAFF. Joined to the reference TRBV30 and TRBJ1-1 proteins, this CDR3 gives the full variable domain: SQTIHQWPATLVQPVGSPLSLECTVEGTSNPNLYWYRQAAGRGLQLLFYSVGIGQISSEVPQNLSASRPQDRQFILSSKKLLLSDSGFYLCTWSVFGQGEGTEAFFGQGTRLTVV.